These T cell receptor beta chains were read from a single sample in a study of neoadjuvant nivolumab and ipilimumab in lung cancer. Assay: immunoSEQ multiplex PCR; the TCRdb copy retains only in-frame clones and omits some. The sample has 39,000 or so clones; 75% to 90% are singletons. Sequencing used peripheral blood, obtained before neoadjuvant nivolumab, alone or with ipilimumab. Receptors were obtained from an adult with non-small cell lung cancer. The CDR3 runs from the conserved cysteine through the conserved F or W. The order of the fields is V gene, D gene, J gene, clone size, CDR3 protein, CDR3 DNA. D genes are given only for firm matches. Rows give clone size only sometimes, using once, few, many, or a class for an expanded clone.

TRBV6-5	NA	TRBJ2-6	NA	CASSYVAGLEANVLTF	TGTGCCAGCAGTTACGTGGCCGGGTTGGAGGCCAACGTCCTGACTTTC
TRBV7-3	TRBD1	TRBJ1-2	NA	CASSLTGQGAGGYTF	TGTGCCAGCAGCTTAACGGGGCAGGGGGCCGGTGGCTACACCTTC
TRBV30	NA	TRBJ1-1	once	CAWSVTGGLTEAFF	TGTGCCTGGAGTGTAACCGGCGGGCTCACTGAAGCTTTCTTT
TRBV30	TRBD2	TRBJ2-7	NA	CAWSVAIAGLEQYF	TGTGCCTGGAGTGTGGCGATAGCGGGACTAGAGCAGTACTTC
TRBV5-5	NA	TRBJ2-7	NA	CASSLTYEQYF	TGTGCCAGCAGCTTAACCTACGAGCAGTACTTC
TRBV25-1	NA	TRBJ1-1	NA	CASSESHSMNTEAFF	TGTGCCAGCAGTGAGTCCCACAGTATGAACACTGAAGCTTTCTTT
TRBV15	NA	TRBJ1-2	NA	CATSRDGGGYTF	TGTGCCACCAGCAGAGATGGGGGCGGCTACACCTTC
TRBV6-6	NA	TRBJ2-5	NA	CASSYREETQYF	TGTGCCAGCAGTTACAGGGAAGAGACCCAGTACTTC
TRBV7-2	TRBD2	TRBJ2-5	NA	CASSPGVAGGTGETQYF	TGTGCCAGCAGCCCGGGTGTGGCGGGAGGAACGGGGGAGACCCAGTACTTC
TRBV5-1	NA	TRBJ2-1	NA	CASSDPPTGSGQFF	TGCGCCAGCAGCGACCCCCCTACCGGGTCCGGGCAGTTCTTC
TRBV27	TRBD2	TRBJ2-7	NA	CASSLQLAGTEQYF	TGTGCCAGCAGTTTACAGCTAGCGGGTACCGAGCAGTACTTC
TRBV7-8	NA	TRBJ2-7	NA	CASSRRGTQYEQYF	TGTGCCAGCAGCCGTCGGGGGACCCAATACGAGCAGTACTTC
TRBV18	TRBD2	TRBJ2-7	NA	CASSPPSGGPTREQYF	TGTGCCAGCTCACCACCGTCGGGAGGGCCCACTCGCGAGCAGTACTTC
TRBV7-8	NA	TRBJ2-7	NA	CASSTRTSEQYF	TGTGCCAGCAGCACTCGGACTTCGGAGCAGTACTTC
TRBV28	TRBD2	TRBJ2-3	NA	CASSPGTSGITDTQYF	TGTGCCAGCAGTCCCGGGACTAGCGGAATCACAGATACGCAGTATTTT
TRBV9	NA	TRBJ1-2	NA	CASSVGGGYGYTF	TGTGCCAGCAGCGTAGGAGGGGGCTATGGCTACACCTTC
TRBV6-4	NA	TRBJ2-7	few	CASSSRAGSYEQYF	TGTGCCAGCAGCTCGCGGGCGGGCTCCTACGAGCAGTACTTC